Sequencing of this T cell receptor (beta chain) was carried out in a study of T-cell memory formation after mild COVID-19. Constant-segment primers served in 5'RACE that generated TCR alpha and TCR beta cDNA libraries bearing sample barcodes and UMIs. In TCRdb, the 5' RACE reads were re-called with MiXCR into one record per CDR3 protein. The sample includes a few hundred thousand distinct CDR3 sequences, over 25% of them seen just once. This clonotype was found a few times. Its target is unknown. General study points: Pre-infection memory showed some responding clones, and this suggested that cross-reactive memory joined. CD4/CD8 balance characterized clones contracting day 15 to 85, and CD4+ skew characterized later expanders.

The V gene end was trimmed by 0 bases and the J gene end by 6 bases; junction bases not matched to a gene: 5. Looked up from germline, CDR1 is DFQATT and CDR2 is SNEGSKA (reference sequence). The CDR3 extends over 15 amino acids. The sequence derives from an adult woman who had mild COVID-19 (a few samples of this study predate the infection). Cell type and time point are not known. This sequence joins TRBV20-1 and TRBJ1-5, with TRBD1 matching 10 bases. Material: PBMCs or a T cell subset sorted from them (not recorded which). This chain's CDR3 is CSARDRQGAIQPQHF. The CDR3 coding sequence is TGCAGTGCTAGAGATAGACAGGGGGCTATTCAGCCCCAGCATTTT.